Below are 9 T cell receptor beta chains sequenced from a single sample in a study of lymphopenia after photon versus proton radiotherapy. Method: immunoSEQ multiplex PCR; TCRdb's copy keeps in-frame clones and lacks some. This sample has tens of thousands of clones, with about 90% found just once. The sequencing used peripheral blood, collected from a patient treated with photon-based radiotherapy. The receptors derive from a man aged 40-50 years with gastric cancer.

This sequence joins TRBV6-6 and TRBJ2-3; TRBD2 aligns across 7 bases. V shed 2 bases and J 5 bases; nucleotides not matched to a gene: 7. Germline V gene data show CDR1 as MNHNY and CDR2 as SVGAGI (reference sequence). The CDR3 contains 15 residues. This CDR3 is CASSYGAGRGDTQYF. The CDR3 coding sequence is TGTGCCAGCAGTTACGGAGCGGGGCGCGGAGATACGCAGTATTTT.

J is TRBJ2-1 and V is TRBV7-2; 8 bases agree with TRBD2. The germline gives CDR1 SGHTA, CDR2 FQGNSA. The CDR3 is 15 residues long. Trimming removed 5 bases from V and 2 bases from J; junction bases left unmatched: 5. CDR3 in amino acids: CASSAPGGPYNEQFF. In DNA, the CDR3 is TGTGCCAGCAGCGCGCCGGGGGGGCCCTACAATGAGCAGTTCTTC. The variable domain in full, completed from reference TRBV7-2 and TRBJ2-1, reads GAGVSQSPSNKVTEKGKDVELRCDPISGHTALYWYRQSLGQGLEFLIYFQGNSAPDKSGLPSDRFSAERTGGSVSTLTIQRTQQEDSAVYLCASSAPGGPYNEQFFGPGTRLTVL.

CDR3 bases: TGCGCCAGCAGCCAATGGACAGGAGCCTACGAGCAGTACTTC. Amino acid sequence: CASSQWTGAYEQYF. The chain uses TRBV4-3 and TRBJ2-7, with TRBD1 identical over 7 bases. Germline assignment: CDR1 LGHNA and CDR2 YSLEER. V lost 2 bases and J lost 2; bases outside the gene matches: 3. CDR3 size: 14 residues.

The genes are TRBV7-9 and TRBJ2-4; 7 bases agree with TRBD1. The junction had 1 base not matched to a gene; V was cut back by 4 bases and J by 1 base. Germline CDR1 SEHNR, CDR2 FQNEAQ (reference sequence). The CDR3 spans 14 residues. The CDR3 loop is CASSSQGAKNIQYF. CDR3 DNA sequence: TGTGCCAGCAGCTCACAGGGGGCCAAAAACATTCAGTACTTC.

The chain carries TRBV29-1 and TRBJ2-7; D gene uncertain. Germline V gene lookup returns CDR1 SQVTM and CDR2 ANQGSEA. The CDR3 length is 12 residues. V dropped 3 bases and J dropped 0 bases, with 6 bases sitting between them. The CDR3 loop is CSVENYSYEQYF. The DNA of the CDR3 is TGCAGCGTTGAGAATTACTCCTACGAGCAGTACTTC.

The rearrangement joins TRBV6-5 to TRBJ2-7; 12 bases are a match to TRBD1. V lost 5 bases and J lost 7; bases outside the gene matches: 9. The germline gives CDR1 MNHEY, CDR2 SVGAGI. This CDR3 comprises 15 residues. The CDR3: CASSTTGQGAKEQYF. CDR3 nucleotide sequence: TGTGCCAGCAGTACGACGGGACAGGGGGCGAAGGAGCAGTACTTC.

This chain connects TRBV30 to TRBJ2-2; D remains ambiguous. Per the germline V gene, CDR1 is GTSNPN and CDR2 is SVGIG (reference sequence). The CDR3 is 13 amino acids. Trimming shortened V by 0 bases and J by 6 bases, and 8 bases separated the two germline ends. As DNA, the CDR3 is TGTGCCTGGAGTGTAGGCTTCGCCGGGGAGCTGTTTTTT. It translates to CAWSVGFAGELFF.

The chain carries TRBV28 and TRBJ1-1, with D perhaps TRBD1 (6 bases). The germline V gene encodes CDR1 MDHEN and CDR2 SYDVKM. The CDR3 contains 17 residues. The V end lost 5 bases, the J end lost 0 bases, and 19 bases lay between the germline ends. The CDR3 loop reads CASSKEQGWNLNTEAFF. The DNA for the CDR3 is TGTGCCAGCAGTAAGGAACAGGGATGGAATTTGAACACTGAAGCTTTCTTT.

The chain links TRBV18 to TRBJ2-7, with 7 bases matching TRBD2. The germline V gene has CDR1 KGHSH and CDR2 LQKENI. This CDR3 has 16 residues. Trimming cost V 0 bases and J 1 base; bases outside gene matches: 6. CDR3 sequence reads: CASSPPGLAGSYEQYF. CDR3 nucleotide sequence: TGTGCCAGCTCACCACCCGGTTTAGCGGGTTCCTACGAGCAGTACTTC.